Below, 32 T cell receptor beta chains from the same sample are listed, as sequenced in a study of cytomegalovirus exposure and HLA in healthy donors. In the PCR, 60 Vbeta and 13 Jbeta primers were used. Repertoires were generated with immunoSEQ multiplex PCR, while TCRdb's copy carries only in-frame clones and drops some. The profile shows about 120,000 clones, around 81% of them singletons. The source material was PBMCs. These receptors were obtained from a woman in her 30s in good health and CMV-seronegative.

Of note for this clone: One junction end disagrees with the germline gene, perhaps due to a read error. This chain links TRBV7-7 with TRBJ2-1, with D perhaps TRBD2 (6 bases). Germline V gives CDR1 SSHAT, CDR2 FNYEAQ (reference sequence). The CDR3 consists of 15 residues. This chain's CDR3 is CASSSGLVYYNEQFF. The CDR3 nucleotides are TGTGCTAGCAGCTCGGGACTCGTTTACTACAATGAGCAGTTCTTC.

The chain has TRBV6-5 and TRBJ2-5; perhaps TRBD1 as D (6 bases). There are 13 residues in the CDR3. Trimming took 5 bases from V and 1 from J, leaving 8 bases between them. From germline, CDR1 is MNHEY and CDR2 SVGAGI. CDR3 protein: CASSRTAQETQYF. The DNA of the CDR3 is TGTGCCAGCAGTAGGACAGCCCAAGAGACCCAGTACTTC.

This chain links TRBV11-2 with TRBJ2-7; tentative D call: TRBD2 (6 bases). This CDR3 has 13 amino acids. Trimming stripped 5 bases from V and 4 bases from J, with 12 bases between. CDR1 and CDR2 from the germline V gene are SGHAT and FQNNGV. CDR3 DNA sequence: TGTGCCAGCAGCCCCGGGACTGGTTACGAGCAGTACTTC. The encoded protein is CASSPGTGYEQYF.

This clone was counted a few times. This chain joins TRBV6-1 and TRBJ1-1; D not resolved. V lost 4 bases and J 0 bases, leaving 9 bases between the germline ends. Germline V gene data show CDR1 as MNHNS and CDR2 as SASEGT. The CDR3 length is 14 residues. For the CDR3, the DNA is TGTGCCAGCAGTGGCAGAGGCTTGAACACTGAAGCTTTCTTT. It encodes CASSGRGLNTEAFF.

The chain has TRBV27 and TRBJ2-7, with 8 bases lining up with TRBD1. CDR3 length equals 15 residues. Germline V gives CDR1 MNHEY, CDR2 SMNVEV (reference sequence). V was clipped by 3 bases and J by 1 base; unmatched bases: 5. The CDR3 DNA sequence: TGTGCCAGCAGTTTTTCAGGACAGGGATCCTACGAGCAGTACTTC. Amino acids: CASSFSGQGSYEQYF.

The chain uses TRBV7-9 and TRBJ2-7; D unclear. CDR1 and CDR2 (germline): SEHNR, FQNEAQ (reference sequence). The CDR3 spans 14 residues. Trimming stripped 5 bases from V and 5 bases from J, with 16 bases between. The DNA of the CDR3 is TGTGCCAGCAGCCCGGCAGGTACACAGAACGAGCAGTACTTC. This sequence encodes CASSPAGTQNEQYF.

In regard to this clone: Compared with germline, one end of the junction differs, possibly owing to a read error. This chain connects TRBV28 to TRBJ1-1; maybe TRBD1 (6 bases). The CDR3 covers 11 residues. Looked up from germline, CDR1 is MDHEN and CDR2 is SYDVKM. The CDR3 sequence: CASRFRDTGWF. As DNA, the CDR3 is TGTGCCAGCAGATTCCGGGACACGGGATGGTTT.

The chain employs TRBV19 and TRBJ2-3, with TRBD1 identical over 8 bases. The V segment lost 1 base and the J segment 0 bases; nucleotides outside the gene matches: 3. This CDR3 has 16 residues. Per germline, CDR1 LNHDA and CDR2 SQIVND (reference sequence). This CDR3 is CASSIGTGTSTDTQYF. The CDR3 DNA is TGTGCCAGTAGTATAGGGACAGGGACTAGCACAGATACGCAGTATTTT.

The rearrangement links TRBV7-2 to TRBJ1-6; 7 bases are a match to TRBD1. The CDR3 runs to 15 residues. V trimming: 1 base; J trimming: 7 bases; junction bases outside the gene matches: 4. Germline assignment: CDR1 SGHTA and CDR2 FQGNSA. The chain's CDR3 is CASSLVLGGNSPLHF. The CDR3 coding sequence is TGTGCCAGCAGCTTAGTGTTAGGGGGCAATTCACCCCTCCACTTT.

The chain has TRBV10-2 and TRBJ2-2; 7 bases fit TRBD2. CDR3 length: 15 amino acids. Trimming removed 4 bases from V and 4 bases from J; junction bases left unmatched: 6. Germline CDR1 and CDR2: WSHSY and SAAADI. This CDR3 reads CASSGPPGGTGELFF. CDR3 bases: TGCGCCAGCAGTGGGCCTCCGGGGGGCACCGGGGAGCTGTTTTTT.

The chain combines TRBV6-1 with TRBJ1-1; 7 positions match TRBD1. The ends lost 2 bases at V and 4 bases at J; junction bases unmatched: 1. The CDR3 spans 13 residues. The germline gives CDR1 MNHNS, CDR2 SASEGT. CDR3 DNA sequence: TGTGCCAGCAGTGAACAGGGGGGCACTGAAGCTTTCTTT. Encoded protein: CASSEQGGTEAFF.

The chain carries TRBV13 and TRBJ2-1, with TRBD2 matching 10 bases. CDR1 is PRHDT, CDR2 FYEKMQ, per germline (reference sequence). V dropped 1 base and J dropped 4; count of bases not matched to a gene: 10. The CDR3 consists of 18 residues. The CDR3 DNA follows: TGTGCCAGCAGCTTAGCCGAGGCTAGCGGGAGAGGGTACAATGAGCAGTTCTTC. Encoded protein: CASSLAEASGRGYNEQFF.

The rearrangement joins TRBV5-1 to TRBJ2-1, with D uncertain. This CDR3 has 16 residues. V shed 2 bases and J shed 5 bases, with 17 bases lying between them. The germline CDR1 and CDR2 sequences are SGHRS and YFSETQ. CDR3 DNA: TGCGCCAGCAGCTTCTCGGTTCGGTCGGTCGACAATGAGCAGTTCTTC. The encoded protein is CASSFSVRSVDNEQFF.

The DNA of the CDR3 is TGTGCCAGCAGTTATGACAGAAAGAACACTGAAGCTTTCTTT. Protein sequence: CASSYDRKNTEAFF. The chain combines TRBV6-1 with TRBJ1-1, with D maybe TRBD1 (5 bases). Per germline, CDR1 MNHNS and CDR2 SASEGT. Trimming removed 5 bases at V and 1 base at J, with 11 bases between. This CDR3 contains 14 residues.

J is TRBJ2-6 and V is TRBV18, with 7 nucleotides matching TRBD1. The CDR3 totals 15 residues. Germline CDR1 reads KGHSH; CDR2 reads LQKENI. V lost 4 bases to trimming and J lost 4 bases; unmatched junction nucleotides: 4. CDR3 bases: TGTGCCAGCTCACAGACAGGGACCGGGGCCAACGTCCTGACTTTC. Amino acid sequence: CASSQTGTGANVLTF. Looking up the rest from reference TRBV18 and TRBJ2-6 gives the full variable domain: NAGVMQNPRHLVRRRGQEARLRCSPMKGHSHVYWYRQLPEEGLKFMVYLQKENIIDESGMPKERFSAEFPKEGPSILRIQQVVRGDSAAYFCASSQTGTGANVLTFGAGSRLTVL.

The CDR3 sequence: CASSLSEGGLTDTQYF. Written as DNA, the CDR3 is TGTGCCAGCAGCTTGTCCGAGGGAGGGCTCACAGATACGCAGTATTTT. The chain combines TRBV11-2 with TRBJ2-3; TRBD2 matches at 7 bases. The germline V gene encodes CDR1 SGHAT and CDR2 FQNNGV. Germline trimming cut 3 bases from V and 2 bases from J; bases unmatched to any gene: 8. The CDR3 extends over 16 amino acids.

The genes are TRBV28 and TRBJ1-2; TRBD1 matches at 7 bases. Germline V gene sequence: CDR1 MDHEN, CDR2 SYDVKM. This CDR3 contains 14 residues. V trimming: 2 bases; J trimming: 4 bases; junction bases outside the gene matches: 4. The CDR3 bases are TGTGCCAGCAGTTTACAGGGGGTGGGCTATGGCTACACCTTC. As protein: CASSLQGVGYGYTF.

The CDR3 DNA reads TGTGCCAGCAGCTCGGACAGGGAATTCACCGGGGAGCTGTTTTTT. Translation gives CASSSDREFTGELFF. The chain uses TRBV11-3 and TRBJ2-2; TRBD1 matches 8 bases. CDR1 is SGHNT, CDR2 YENEEA, per germline. This CDR3 comprises 15 residues. After removal of 4 bases from V and 4 bases from J, the junction contained 5 bases not matched to a gene. The variable domain in full, completed from reference TRBV11-3 and TRBJ2-2, reads EAGVVQSPRYKIIEKKQPVAFWCNPISGHNTLYWYLQNLGQGPELLIRYENEEAVDDSQLPKDRFSAERLKGVDSTLKIQPAELGDSAVYLCASSSDREFTGELFFGEGSRLTVL.

V and J are TRBV7-9 and TRBJ2-1, with 7 bases lining up with TRBD1. Losses at the gene ends were 5 bases for V and 8 bases for J; bases not matched to a gene: 9. CDR1 SEHNR and CDR2 FQNEAQ come from the germline V gene (reference sequence). This CDR3 region has 14 residues. CDR3: CASSRPGQLDEQFF. CDR3 bases: TGTGCCAGCAGCCGCCCGGGACAGTTGGATGAGCAGTTCTTC.

This clone appeared once. The chain carries TRBV21-1 and TRBJ2-7; the table's D call, TRBD2, has no DNA check behind it. TRBV21-1 is annotated as a pseudogene. CDR3 length equals 17 residues. CDR3 nucleotide sequence: TGTGCCAGCAGCAACGTGGAGGGGGGCCTAGCGGGGTACGAGCAGTACTTC. Translating gives CASSNVEGGLAGYEQYF.

The CDR3 here is CASSQDYPTSGVPWETQYF. The CDR3 nucleotides are TGCGCCAGCAGCCAAGATTATCCCACTAGCGGGGTTCCCTGGGAGACCCAGTACTTC. This chain joins TRBV4-3 and TRBJ2-5; 10 nucleotides line up with TRBD2. This CDR3 spans 19 amino acids. The J segment lost 5 bases and the V segment lost 0 bases, leaving 15 bases of the junction unmatched. Looked up from germline, CDR1 is LGHNA and CDR2 is YSLEER.

This chain connects TRBV4-3 to TRBJ2-3, with D possibly matching TRBD1 (8 bases). Per germline, CDR1 LGHNA and CDR2 YSLEER. The length of the CDR3 is 17 residues. V dropped 3 bases and J dropped 2 bases, with 18 bases sitting between them. Here the CDR3 DNA reads TGCGCCAGCAGCCACATAGAACAGGGGGGGGCCACAGATACGCAGTATTTT. Translated, it gives CASSHIEQGGATDTQYF.

This chain uses TRBV11-3 with TRBJ2-2; TRBD1 matches at 8 bases. The germline CDR1 and CDR2 sequences are SGHNT and YENEEA. J was trimmed by 1 base and V by 5 bases; bases with no gene match: 6. The CDR3 runs to 16 residues. CDR3 nucleotides: TGTGCCAGCAGCCCAAAGACAGGGGTGAACACCGGGGAGCTGTTTTTT. This sequence encodes CASSPKTGVNTGELFF.

The genes are TRBV28 and TRBJ1-1; 9 positions agree with TRBD1. CDR1 and CDR2 (germline): MDHEN, SYDVKM. V dropped 7 bases and J dropped 6; count of bases not matched to a gene: 9. This CDR3 comprises 14 residues. CDR3 bases: TGTGCCAGCATTCGGACAGGGGAGGTCCCTGAAGCTTTCTTT. Translated: CASIRTGEVPEAFF.

The chain couples TRBV5-1 to TRBJ2-1, with 14 bases matching TRBD2. CDR3 length: 15 residues. Looked up from germline, CDR1 is SGHRS and CDR2 is YFSETQ. The J segment lost 10 bases and the V segment lost 4 bases, leaving 7 bases of the junction unmatched. The CDR3 DNA sequence: TGCGCCAGCAGCCCAGGGACTAGCGGGAGTGGCGAGCAGTTCTTC. As protein: CASSPGTSGSGEQFF.

The CDR3: CAWGEGTRLNRQFF. The DNA of the CDR3 is TGTGCCTGGGGGGAGGGGACTAGATTGAATCGGCAGTTCTTC. J is TRBJ2-1 and V is TRBV28; 8 nucleotides match TRBD2. The germline V gene has CDR1 MDHEN and CDR2 SYDVKM. The CDR3 length is 14 residues. V lost 11 bases, J lost 12 bases, and 18 bases stayed unmatched.

The V and J genes are TRBV5-1 and TRBJ2-1; 9 positions agree with TRBD2. The CDR3 length is 17 residues. CDR1 is SGHRS, CDR2 YFSETQ, per germline. The V and J ends lost 4 bases and 1 base, in that order; junction bases with no gene match: 9. The CDR3 protein is CASSAGRTSDSYNEQFF. CDR3 DNA: TGCGCCAGCAGCGCCGGAAGGACTAGCGATTCCTACAATGAGCAGTTCTTC.

This chain uses TRBV7-9 with TRBJ2-5, with D possibly matching TRBD2 (5 bases). Germline V gene data show CDR1 as SEHNR and CDR2 as FQNEAQ (reference sequence). This CDR3 spans 15 amino acids. Trimming removed 1 base at V and 2 bases at J, with 11 bases between. CDR3 sequence: CASSLVETGQETQYF. In DNA form, the CDR3 reads TGTGCCAGCAGCTTAGTGGAGACGGGGCAAGAGACCCAGTACTTC.

This clone has a handful of counts. The V and J genes are TRBV30 and TRBJ2-7, with a possible D match to TRBD1 (5 bases). The CDR3 loop spans 12 amino acids. Per germline, CDR1 GTSNPN and CDR2 SVGIG (reference sequence). V was clipped by 2 bases and J by 2 bases, with 7 bases between them. CDR3 bases: TGTGCCTGGAGTTCAGGGACCTACGAGCAGTACTTC. Encoded protein: CAWSSGTYEQYF.

The V gene is TRBV11-2, the J gene TRBJ2-7; 7 bases map to TRBD1. The CDR3 is 14 amino acids. V trimming: 2 bases; J trimming: 2 bases; junction bases outside the gene matches: 3. Germline values: CDR1 SGHAT, CDR2 FQNNGV. The CDR3 region is CASSLPTGTYEQYF. CDR3 in DNA: TGTGCCAGCAGCTTACCGACAGGGACCTACGAGCAGTACTTC.

A few counts support this clone. The genes are TRBV27 and TRBJ2-7; 7 nucleotides line up with TRBD2. The J segment lost 2 bases and the V segment lost 4 bases, leaving 8 bases of the junction unmatched. Per germline, CDR1 MNHEY and CDR2 SMNVEV (reference sequence). CDR3 length equals 15 residues. The CDR3 sequence: CASSSGTTMTYEQYF. Here the CDR3 DNA reads TGTGCCAGCAGTTCTGGGACTACGATGACCTACGAGCAGTACTTC.

This clone was observed once. The chain carries TRBV6-5 and TRBJ2-5; the match to TRBD1 covers 8 bases. Germline CDR1 is MNHEY and CDR2 is SVGAGI. This CDR3 is built from 14 residues. V was clipped by 6 bases and J by 6 bases; unmatched bases: 9. CDR3 coding DNA: TGTGCCAGCAGCCCCACAGGGGGTACGAAGACCCAGTACTTC. It codes for CASSPTGGTKTQYF.